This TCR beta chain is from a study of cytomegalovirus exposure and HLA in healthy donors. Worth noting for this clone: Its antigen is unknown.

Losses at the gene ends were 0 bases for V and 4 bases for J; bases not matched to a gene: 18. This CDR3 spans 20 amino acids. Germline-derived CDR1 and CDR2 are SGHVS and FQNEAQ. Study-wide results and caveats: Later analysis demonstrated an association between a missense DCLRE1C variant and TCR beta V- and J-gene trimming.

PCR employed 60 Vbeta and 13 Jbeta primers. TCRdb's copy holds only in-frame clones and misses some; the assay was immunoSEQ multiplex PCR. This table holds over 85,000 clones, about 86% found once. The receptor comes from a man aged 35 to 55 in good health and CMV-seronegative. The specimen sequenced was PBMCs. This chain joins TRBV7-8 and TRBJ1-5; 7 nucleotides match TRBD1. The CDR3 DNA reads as TGTGCCAGCAGCTTAGCGCAGAGACAGGGTAGGTGGTGGGGGAATCAGCCCCAGCATTTT. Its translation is CASSLAQRQGRWWGNQPQHF.